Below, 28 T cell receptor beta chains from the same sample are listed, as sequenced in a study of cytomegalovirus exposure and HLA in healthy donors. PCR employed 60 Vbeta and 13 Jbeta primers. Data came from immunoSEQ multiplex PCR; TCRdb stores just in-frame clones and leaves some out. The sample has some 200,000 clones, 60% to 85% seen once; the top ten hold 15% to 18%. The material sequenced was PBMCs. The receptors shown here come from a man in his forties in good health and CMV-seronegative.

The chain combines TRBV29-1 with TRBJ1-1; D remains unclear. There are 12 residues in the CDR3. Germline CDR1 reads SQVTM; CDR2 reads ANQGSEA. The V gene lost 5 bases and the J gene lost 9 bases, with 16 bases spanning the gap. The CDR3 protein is CSVRGDRYQAFF. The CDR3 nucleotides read TGCAGCGTTCGAGGTGATCGGTACCAAGCTTTCTTT.

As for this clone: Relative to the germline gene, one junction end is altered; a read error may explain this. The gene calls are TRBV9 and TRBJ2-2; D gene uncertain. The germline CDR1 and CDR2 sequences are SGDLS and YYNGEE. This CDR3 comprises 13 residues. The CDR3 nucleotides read TGTGCCAGCAGCGTAGCCGACACGGGGGAGCTGTTTTTT. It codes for CASSVADTGELFF. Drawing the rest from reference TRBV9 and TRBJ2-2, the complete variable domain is DSGVTQTPKHLITATGQRVTLRCSPRSGDLSVYWYQQSLDQGLQFLIQYYNGEERAKGNILERFSAQQFPDLHSELNLSSLELGDSALYFCASSVADTGELFFGEGSRLTVL.

The CDR3 nucleotides are TGTGCCAGCAGTTTAGGCTGGGGGCCGGGGTATAGCAATCAGCCCCAGCATTTT. As protein: CASSLGWGPGYSNQPQHF. The rearrangement links TRBV27 to TRBJ1-5; a possible D gene is TRBD1 (6 bases). Germline CDR1 and CDR2: MNHEY and SMNVEV (reference sequence). The CDR3 is 18 residues long. V lost 2 bases and J 0 bases, leaving 17 bases between the germline ends.

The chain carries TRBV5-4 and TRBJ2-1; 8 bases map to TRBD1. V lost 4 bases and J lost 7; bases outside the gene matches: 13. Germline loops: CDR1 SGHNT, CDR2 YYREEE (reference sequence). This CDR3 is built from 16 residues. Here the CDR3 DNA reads TGTGCCAGCAGCCCAGGGGGCAGGGGGTCTCTTAATGAGCAGTTCTTC. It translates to CASSPGGRGSLNEQFF.

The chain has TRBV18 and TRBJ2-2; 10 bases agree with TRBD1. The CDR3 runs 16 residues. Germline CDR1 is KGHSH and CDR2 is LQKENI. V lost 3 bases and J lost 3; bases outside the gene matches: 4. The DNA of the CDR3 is TGTGCCAGCTCACCGGGACAGGGGCGTTACACCGGGGAGCTGTTTTTT. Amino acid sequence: CASSPGQGRYTGELFF.

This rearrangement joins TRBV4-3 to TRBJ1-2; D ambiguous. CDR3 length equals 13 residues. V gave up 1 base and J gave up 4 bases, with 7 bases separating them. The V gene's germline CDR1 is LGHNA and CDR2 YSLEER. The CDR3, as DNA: TGCGCCAGCAGCCAAGGGGCAGCCTATGGCTACACCTTC. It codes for CASSQGAAYGYTF.

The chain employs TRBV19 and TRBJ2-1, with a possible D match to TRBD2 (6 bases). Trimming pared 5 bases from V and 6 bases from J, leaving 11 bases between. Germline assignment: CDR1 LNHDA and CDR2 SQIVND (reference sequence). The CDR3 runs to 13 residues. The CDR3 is CASSATRANEQFF. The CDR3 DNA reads TGTGCCAGTAGTGCGACTAGAGCCAATGAGCAGTTCTTC.

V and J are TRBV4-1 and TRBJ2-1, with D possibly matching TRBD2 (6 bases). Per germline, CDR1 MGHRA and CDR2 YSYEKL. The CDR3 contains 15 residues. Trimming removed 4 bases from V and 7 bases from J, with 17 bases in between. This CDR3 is CASSPTTGTPNEQFF. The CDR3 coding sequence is TGCGCCAGCAGCCCTACTACCGGGACTCCTAATGAGCAGTTCTTC.

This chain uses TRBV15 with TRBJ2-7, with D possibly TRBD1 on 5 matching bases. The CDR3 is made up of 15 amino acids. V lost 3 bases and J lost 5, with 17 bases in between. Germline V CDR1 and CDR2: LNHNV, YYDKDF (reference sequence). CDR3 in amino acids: CATSSSQGGIHEQYF. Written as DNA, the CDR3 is TGTGCCACCAGCAGTTCCCAGGGTGGTATCCACGAGCAGTACTTC.

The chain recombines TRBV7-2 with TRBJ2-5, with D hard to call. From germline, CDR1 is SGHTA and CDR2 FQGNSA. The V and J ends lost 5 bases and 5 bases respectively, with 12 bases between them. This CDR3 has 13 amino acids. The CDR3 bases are TGTGCCAGCAGCCGAGGTGGCTCCGAGACCCAGTACTTC. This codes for CASSRGGSETQYF.

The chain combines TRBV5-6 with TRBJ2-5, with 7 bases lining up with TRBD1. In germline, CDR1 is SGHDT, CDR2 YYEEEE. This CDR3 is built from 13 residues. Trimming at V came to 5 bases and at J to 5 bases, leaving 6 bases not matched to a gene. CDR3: CASSTQGIETQYF. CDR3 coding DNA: TGTGCCAGCAGTACACAGGGGATCGAGACCCAGTACTTC.

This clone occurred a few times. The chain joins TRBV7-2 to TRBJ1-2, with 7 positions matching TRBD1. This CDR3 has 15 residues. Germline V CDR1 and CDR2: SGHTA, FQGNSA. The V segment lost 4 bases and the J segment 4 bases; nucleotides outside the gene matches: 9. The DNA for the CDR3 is TGTGCCAGCAGCTCCGGACAGGACAAGCGCTATGGCTACACCTTC. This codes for CASSSGQDKRYGYTF.

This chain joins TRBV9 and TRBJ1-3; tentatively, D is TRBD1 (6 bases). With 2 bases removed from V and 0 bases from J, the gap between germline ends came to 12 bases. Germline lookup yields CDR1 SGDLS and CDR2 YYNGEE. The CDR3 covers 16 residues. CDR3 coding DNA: TGTGCCAGCAGCGTGGACAGTATGAGCTCTGGAAACACCATATATTTT. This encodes CASSVDSMSSGNTIYF.

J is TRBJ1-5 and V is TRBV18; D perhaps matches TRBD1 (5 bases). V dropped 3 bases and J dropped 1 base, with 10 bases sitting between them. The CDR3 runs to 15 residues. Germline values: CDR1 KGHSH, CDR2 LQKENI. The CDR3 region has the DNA TGTGCCAGCTCACCTTGGGGGGACAGCAATCAGCCCCAGCATTTT. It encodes CASSPWGDSNQPQHF.

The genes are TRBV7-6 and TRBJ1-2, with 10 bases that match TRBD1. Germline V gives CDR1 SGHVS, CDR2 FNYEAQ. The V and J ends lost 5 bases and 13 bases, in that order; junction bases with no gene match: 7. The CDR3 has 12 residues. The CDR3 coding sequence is TGTGCCAGCAGCAGCGGGACAGGGGATATCACCTTC. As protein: CASSSGTGDITF.

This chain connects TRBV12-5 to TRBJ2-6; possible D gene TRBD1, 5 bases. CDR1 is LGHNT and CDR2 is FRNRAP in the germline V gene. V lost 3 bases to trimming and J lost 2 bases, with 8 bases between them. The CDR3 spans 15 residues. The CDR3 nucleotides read TGTGCTAGTGGTTTTTCAGGGCCTGGGGCCAACGTCCTGACTTTC. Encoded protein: CASGFSGPGANVLTF.

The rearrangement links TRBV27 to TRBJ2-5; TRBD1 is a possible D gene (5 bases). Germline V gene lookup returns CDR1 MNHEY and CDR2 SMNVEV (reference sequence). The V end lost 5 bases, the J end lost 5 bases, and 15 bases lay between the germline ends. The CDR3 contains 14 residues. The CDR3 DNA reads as TGTGCCAGCAGTCCCCGATGGTCAGGGGAGACCCAGTACTTC. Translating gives CASSPRWSGETQYF.

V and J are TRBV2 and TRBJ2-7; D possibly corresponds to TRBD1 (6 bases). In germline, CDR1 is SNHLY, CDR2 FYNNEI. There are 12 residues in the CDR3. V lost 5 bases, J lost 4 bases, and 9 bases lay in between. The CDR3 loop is CASSLQGYEQYF. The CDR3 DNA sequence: TGTGCCAGCAGTTTACAGGGTTACGAGCAGTACTTC.

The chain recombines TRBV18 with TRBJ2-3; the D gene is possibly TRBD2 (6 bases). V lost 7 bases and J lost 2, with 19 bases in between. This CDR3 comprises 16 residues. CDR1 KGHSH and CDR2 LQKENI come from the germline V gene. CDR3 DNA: TGTGCCAGCTTAGCCGGGACTTACATAACCACAGATACGCAGTATTTT. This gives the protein CASLAGTYITTDTQYF.

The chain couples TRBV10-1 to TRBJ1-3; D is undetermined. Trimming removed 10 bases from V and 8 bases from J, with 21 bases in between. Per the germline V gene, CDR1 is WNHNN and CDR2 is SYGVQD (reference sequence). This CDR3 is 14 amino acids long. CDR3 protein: CAILPGPTEDTIYF. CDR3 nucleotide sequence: TGCGCCATTTTGCCCGGCCCCACCGAGGACACCATATATTTT.

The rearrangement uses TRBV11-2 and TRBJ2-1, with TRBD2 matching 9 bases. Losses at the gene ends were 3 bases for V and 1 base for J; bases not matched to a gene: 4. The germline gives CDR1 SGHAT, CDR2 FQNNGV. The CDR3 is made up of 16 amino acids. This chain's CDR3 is CASSFLAGESYNEQFF. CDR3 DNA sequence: TGTGCCAGCAGCTTCTTAGCGGGAGAGTCCTACAATGAGCAGTTCTTC.

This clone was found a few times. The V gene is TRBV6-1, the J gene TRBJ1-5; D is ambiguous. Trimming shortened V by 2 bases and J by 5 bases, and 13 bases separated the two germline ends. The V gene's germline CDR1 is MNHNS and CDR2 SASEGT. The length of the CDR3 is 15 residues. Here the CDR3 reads CASSESPGGHQPQHF. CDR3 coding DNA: TGTGCCAGCAGTGAAAGTCCAGGAGGGCATCAGCCCCAGCATTTT.

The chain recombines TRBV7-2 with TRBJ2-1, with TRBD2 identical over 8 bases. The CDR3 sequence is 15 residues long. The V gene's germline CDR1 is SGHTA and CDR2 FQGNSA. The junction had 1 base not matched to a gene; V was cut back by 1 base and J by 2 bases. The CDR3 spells CASSLGGRPYNEQFF. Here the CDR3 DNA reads TGTGCCAGCAGCTTAGGCGGGAGGCCCTACAATGAGCAGTTCTTC.

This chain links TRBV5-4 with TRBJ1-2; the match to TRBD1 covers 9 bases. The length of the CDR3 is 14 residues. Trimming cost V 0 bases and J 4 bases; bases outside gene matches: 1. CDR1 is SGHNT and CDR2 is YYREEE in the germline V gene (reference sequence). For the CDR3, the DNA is TGTGCCAGCAGCTTGGGGGACAGGGCCTATGGCTACACCTTC. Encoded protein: CASSLGDRAYGYTF.

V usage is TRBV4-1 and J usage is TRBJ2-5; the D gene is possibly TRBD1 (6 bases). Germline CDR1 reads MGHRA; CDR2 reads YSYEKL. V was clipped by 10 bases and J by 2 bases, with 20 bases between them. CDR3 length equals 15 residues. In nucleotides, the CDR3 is TGCGCCACCTCGGACAGAAGACAGCAACAAGAGACCCAGTACTTC. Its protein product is CATSDRRQQQETQYF.

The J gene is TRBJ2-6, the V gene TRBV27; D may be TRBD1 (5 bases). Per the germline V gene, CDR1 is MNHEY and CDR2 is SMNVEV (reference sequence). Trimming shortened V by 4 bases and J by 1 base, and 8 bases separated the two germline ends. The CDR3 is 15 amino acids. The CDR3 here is CASSSRVSGANVLTF. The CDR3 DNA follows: TGTGCCAGCAGTTCCAGGGTGTCTGGGGCCAACGTCCTGACTTTC.

DNA of the CDR3: TGCGCCAGCAGCCAAGATAGAAGCTCACCCCTCCACTTT. It yields the protein CASSQDRSSPLHF. This chain connects TRBV4-3 to TRBJ1-6; no reliable D call. Germline V CDR1 and CDR2: LGHNA, YSLEER. With 0 bases removed from V and 10 bases from J, the gap between germline ends came to 7 bases. The CDR3 length is 13 residues.

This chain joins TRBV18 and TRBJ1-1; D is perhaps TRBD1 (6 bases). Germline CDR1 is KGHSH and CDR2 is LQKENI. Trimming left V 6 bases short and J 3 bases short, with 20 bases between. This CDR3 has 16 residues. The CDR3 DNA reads TGTGCCAGCTCCGCGGGTCAGGGGCTTAGGTACACTGAAGCTTTCTTT. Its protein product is CASSAGQGLRYTEAFF.